This paragraph reports one TCR beta chain. Sequenced by immunoSEQ multiplex PCR; TCRdb stores in-frame clones only, minus some. The sample has tens of thousands of clones, roughly 92% seen once. The data derive from a study of blood T cell repertoires in COVID-19. Germline V gives CDR1 SGHTA, CDR2 FQGNSA. The V and J ends lost 4 bases and 4 bases, in that order; junction bases with no gene match: 3. CDR3 length equals 13 residues. The sequence was collected from a man aged 50 or older with COVID-19, enrolled during active disease. The chain employs TRBV7-2 and TRBJ2-7; TRBD2 matches 8 bases. Specimen: peripheral blood. The CDR3 DNA reads as TGTGCCAGCAGCTCGGGAGGGGTGTACGAGCAGTACTTC. Translating it yields CASSSGGVYEQYF. Full variable domain (outside the CDR3, taken from reference TRBV7-2 and TRBJ2-7): GAGVSQSPSNKVTEKGKDVELRCDPISGHTALYWYRQSLGQGLEFLIYFQGNSAPDKSGLPSDRFSAERTGGSVSTLTIQRTQQEDSAVYLCASSSGGVYEQYFGPGTRLTVT.